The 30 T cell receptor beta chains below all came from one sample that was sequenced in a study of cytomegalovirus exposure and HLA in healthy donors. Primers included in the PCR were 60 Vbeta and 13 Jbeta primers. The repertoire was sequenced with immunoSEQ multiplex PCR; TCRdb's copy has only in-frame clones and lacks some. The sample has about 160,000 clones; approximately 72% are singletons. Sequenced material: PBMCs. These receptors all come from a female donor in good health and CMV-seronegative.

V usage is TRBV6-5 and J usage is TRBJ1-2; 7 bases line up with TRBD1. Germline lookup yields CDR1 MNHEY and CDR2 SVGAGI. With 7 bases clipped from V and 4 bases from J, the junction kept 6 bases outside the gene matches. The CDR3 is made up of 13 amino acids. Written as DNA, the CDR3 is TGTGCCAGCACCTCGGGGACAGCCTATGGCTACACCTTC. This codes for CASTSGTAYGYTF.

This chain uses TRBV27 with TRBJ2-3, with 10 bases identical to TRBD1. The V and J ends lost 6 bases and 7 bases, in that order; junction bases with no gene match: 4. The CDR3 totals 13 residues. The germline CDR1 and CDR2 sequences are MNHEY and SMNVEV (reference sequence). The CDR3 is CASRDRGSYTQYF. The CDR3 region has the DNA TGTGCCAGCAGGGACAGGGGGTCCTATACGCAGTATTTT.

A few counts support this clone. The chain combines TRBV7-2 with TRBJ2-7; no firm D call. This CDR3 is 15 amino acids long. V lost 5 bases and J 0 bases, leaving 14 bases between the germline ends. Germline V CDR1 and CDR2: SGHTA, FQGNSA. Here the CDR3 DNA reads TGTGCCAGCAGCCCTCTACCCTTGAGCTCCTACGAGCAGTACTTC. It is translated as CASSPLPLSSYEQYF.

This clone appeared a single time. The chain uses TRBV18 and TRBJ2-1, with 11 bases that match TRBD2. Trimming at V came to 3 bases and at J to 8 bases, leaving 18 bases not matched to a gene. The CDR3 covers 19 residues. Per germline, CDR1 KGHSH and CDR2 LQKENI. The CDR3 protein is CASSPLLTATSGIFDEQFF. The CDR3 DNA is TGTGCCAGCTCACCTTTGCTGACCGCGACTAGCGGGATCTTCGATGAGCAGTTCTTC.

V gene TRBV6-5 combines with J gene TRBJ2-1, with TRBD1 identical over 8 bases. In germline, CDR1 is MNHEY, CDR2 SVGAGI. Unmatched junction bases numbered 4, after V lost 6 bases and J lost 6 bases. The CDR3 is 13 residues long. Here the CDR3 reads CASRRTGSNEQFF. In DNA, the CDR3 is TGTGCCAGCAGACGGACAGGGAGCAATGAGCAGTTCTTC.

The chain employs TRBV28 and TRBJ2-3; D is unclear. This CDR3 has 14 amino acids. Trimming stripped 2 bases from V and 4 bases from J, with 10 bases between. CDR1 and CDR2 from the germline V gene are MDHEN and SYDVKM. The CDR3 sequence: CASSLVVSPDTQYF. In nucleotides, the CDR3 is TGTGCCAGCAGTTTAGTCGTTTCCCCAGATACGCAGTATTTT.

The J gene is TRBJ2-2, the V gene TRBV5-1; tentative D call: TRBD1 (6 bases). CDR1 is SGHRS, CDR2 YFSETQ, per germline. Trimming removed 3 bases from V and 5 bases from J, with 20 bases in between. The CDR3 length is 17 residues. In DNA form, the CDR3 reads TGCGCCAGCAGCTGGCCCAGGGGAACGCGAAGGACCGGGGAGCTGTTTTTT. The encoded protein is CASSWPRGTRRTGELFF. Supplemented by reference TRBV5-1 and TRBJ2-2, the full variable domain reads KAGVTQTPRYLIKTRGQQVTLSCSPISGHRSVSWYQQTPGQGLQFLFEYFSETQRNKGNFPGRFSGRQFSNSRSEMNVSTLELGDSALYLCASSWPRGTRRTGELFFGEGSRLTVL.

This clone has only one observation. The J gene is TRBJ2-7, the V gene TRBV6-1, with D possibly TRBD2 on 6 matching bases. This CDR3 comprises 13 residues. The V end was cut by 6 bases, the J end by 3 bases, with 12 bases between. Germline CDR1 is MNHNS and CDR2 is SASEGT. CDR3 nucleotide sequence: TGTGCCAGCAGCCGGGAGTCCAACTACGAGCAGTACTTC. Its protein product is CASSRESNYEQYF.

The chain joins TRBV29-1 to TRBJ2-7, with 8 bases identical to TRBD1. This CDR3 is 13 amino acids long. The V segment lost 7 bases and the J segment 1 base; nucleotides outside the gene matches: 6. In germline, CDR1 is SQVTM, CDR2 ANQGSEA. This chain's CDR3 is CSAGQGESYEQYF. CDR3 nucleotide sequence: TGCAGCGCCGGACAGGGAGAATCCTACGAGCAGTACTTC.

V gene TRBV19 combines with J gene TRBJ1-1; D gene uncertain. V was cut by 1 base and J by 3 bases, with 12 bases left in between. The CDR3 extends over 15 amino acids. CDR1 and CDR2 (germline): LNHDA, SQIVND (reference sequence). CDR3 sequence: CASSIVSGGDTEAFF. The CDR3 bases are TGTGCCAGTAGTATAGTTTCAGGCGGGGACACTGAAGCTTTCTTT.

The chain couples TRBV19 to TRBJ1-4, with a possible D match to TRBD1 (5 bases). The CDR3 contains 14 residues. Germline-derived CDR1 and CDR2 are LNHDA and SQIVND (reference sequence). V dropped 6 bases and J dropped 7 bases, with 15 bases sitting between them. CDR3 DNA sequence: TGTGCCAGTAGCTTCGCAGGGAGGGGTGAAAAACTGTTTTTT. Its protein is CASSFAGRGEKLFF. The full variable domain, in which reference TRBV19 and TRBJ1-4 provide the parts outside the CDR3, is DGGITQSPKYLFRKEGQNVTLSCEQNLNHDAMYWYRQDPGQGLRLIYYSQIVNDFQKGDIAEGYSVSREKKESFPLTVTSAQKNPTAFYLCASSFAGRGEKLFFGSGTQLSVL.

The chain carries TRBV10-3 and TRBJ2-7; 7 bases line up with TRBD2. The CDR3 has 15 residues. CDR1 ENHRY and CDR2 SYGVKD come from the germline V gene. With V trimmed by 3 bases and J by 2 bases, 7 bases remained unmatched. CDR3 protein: CAISDMRTRTYEQYF. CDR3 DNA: TGTGCCATCAGTGATATGCGGACTAGAACCTACGAGCAGTACTTC.

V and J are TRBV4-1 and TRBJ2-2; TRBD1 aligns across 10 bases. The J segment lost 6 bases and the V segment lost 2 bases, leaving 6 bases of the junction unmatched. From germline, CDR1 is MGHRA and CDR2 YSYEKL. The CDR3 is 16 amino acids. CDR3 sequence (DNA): TGCGCCAGCAGCCAACGGGACAGGGGACGACCCGGGGAGCTGTTTTTT. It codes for CASSQRDRGRPGELFF.

The CDR3 DNA reads as TGTGCCAGCAGTCCCCACCGGACAGGGGGCCTAAGCAATCAGCCCCAGCATTTT. It yields the protein CASSPHRTGGLSNQPQHF. The chain links TRBV27 to TRBJ1-5; 11 nucleotides match TRBD1. V was clipped by 5 bases and J by 1 base; unmatched bases: 10. This CDR3 contains 18 residues. Germline V gene sequence: CDR1 MNHEY, CDR2 SMNVEV (reference sequence).

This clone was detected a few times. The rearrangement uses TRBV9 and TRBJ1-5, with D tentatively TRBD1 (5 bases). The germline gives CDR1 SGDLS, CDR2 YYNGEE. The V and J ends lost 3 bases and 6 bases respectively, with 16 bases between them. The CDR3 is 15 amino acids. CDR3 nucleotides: TGTGCCAGCAGCGCCGGGGGGGGAGGTGTTCAGCCCCAGCATTTT. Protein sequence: CASSAGGGGVQPQHF.

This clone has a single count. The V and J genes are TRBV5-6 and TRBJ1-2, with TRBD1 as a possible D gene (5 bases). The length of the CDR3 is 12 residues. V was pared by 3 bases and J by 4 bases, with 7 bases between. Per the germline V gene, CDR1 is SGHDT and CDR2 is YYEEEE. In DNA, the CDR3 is TGTGCCAGCAGCTCACAGGCCTATGGCTACACCTTC. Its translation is CASSSQAYGYTF.

CDR3 sequence: CASSRAGPQETQYF. The CDR3 DNA sequence: TGTGCCAGCAGCCGTGCGGGTCCCCAAGAGACCCAGTACTTC. The chain joins TRBV9 to TRBJ2-5; D might be TRBD2 (5 bases). CDR1 SGDLS and CDR2 YYNGEE come from the germline V gene. The CDR3 length is 14 residues. Trimming removed 4 bases at V and 1 base at J, with 11 bases between.

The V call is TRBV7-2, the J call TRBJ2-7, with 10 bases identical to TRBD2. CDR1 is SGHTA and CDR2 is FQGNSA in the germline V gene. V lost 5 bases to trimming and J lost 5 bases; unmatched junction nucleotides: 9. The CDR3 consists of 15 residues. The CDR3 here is CASSLRTSGIHEQYF. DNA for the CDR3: TGTGCCAGCAGCCTTCGGACTAGCGGTATCCACGAGCAGTACTTC.

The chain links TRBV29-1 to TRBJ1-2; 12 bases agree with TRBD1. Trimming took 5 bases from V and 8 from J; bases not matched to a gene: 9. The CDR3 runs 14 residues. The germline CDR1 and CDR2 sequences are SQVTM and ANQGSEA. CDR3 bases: TGCAGCGTTACCGGGACAGGGGGCAGTTGGGGCTACACCTTC. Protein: CSVTGTGGSWGYTF.

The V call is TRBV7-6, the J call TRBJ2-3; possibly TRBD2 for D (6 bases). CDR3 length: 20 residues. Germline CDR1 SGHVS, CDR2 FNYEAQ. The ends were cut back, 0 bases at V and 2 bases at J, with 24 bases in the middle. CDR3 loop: CASSLARWRGRPSLTDTQYF. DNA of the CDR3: TGTGCCAGCAGCTTAGCGAGGTGGCGGGGCAGGCCCTCTCTCACAGATACGCAGTATTTT.

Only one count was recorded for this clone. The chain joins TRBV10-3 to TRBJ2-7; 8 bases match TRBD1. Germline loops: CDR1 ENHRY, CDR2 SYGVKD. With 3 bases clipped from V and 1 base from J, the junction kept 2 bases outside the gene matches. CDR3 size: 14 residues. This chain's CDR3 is CAISETGGSYEQYF. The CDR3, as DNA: TGTGCCATCAGTGAAACAGGGGGGTCCTACGAGCAGTACTTC.

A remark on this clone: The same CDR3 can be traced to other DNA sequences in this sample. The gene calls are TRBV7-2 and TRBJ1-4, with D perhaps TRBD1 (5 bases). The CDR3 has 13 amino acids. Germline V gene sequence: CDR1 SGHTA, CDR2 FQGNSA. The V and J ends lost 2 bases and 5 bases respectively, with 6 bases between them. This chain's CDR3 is CASSLNRNEKLFF. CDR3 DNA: TGTGCCAGCAGCTTAAACAGGAATGAAAAACTGTTTTTT.

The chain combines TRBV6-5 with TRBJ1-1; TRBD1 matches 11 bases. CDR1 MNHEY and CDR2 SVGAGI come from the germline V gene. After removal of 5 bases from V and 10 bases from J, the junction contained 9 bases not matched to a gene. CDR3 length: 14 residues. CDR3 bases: TGTGCCAGCAGTCCAGGCGGGACAGGGGGTCGAGCTTTCTTT. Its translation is CASSPGGTGGRAFF.

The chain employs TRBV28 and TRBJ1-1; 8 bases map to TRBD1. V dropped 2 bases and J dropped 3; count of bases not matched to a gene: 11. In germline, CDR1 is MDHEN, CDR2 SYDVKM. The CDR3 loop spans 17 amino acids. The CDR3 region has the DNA TGTGCCAGCAGTTTAGGAGCAGGGGGCGCGAAGTACACTGAAGCTTTCTTT. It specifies CASSLGAGGAKYTEAFF.

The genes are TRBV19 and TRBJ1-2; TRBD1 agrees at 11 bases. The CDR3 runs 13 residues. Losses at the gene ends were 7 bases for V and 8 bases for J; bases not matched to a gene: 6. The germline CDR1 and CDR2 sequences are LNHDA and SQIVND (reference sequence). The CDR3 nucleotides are TGTGCCAGTAAGGACAGGGGGCTAGAGGGCTACACCTTC. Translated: CASKDRGLEGYTF.

CDR3 DNA: TGTGCCAGCAGCGACCTCGGTAGCGGGTTAGCCAAAAACATTCAGTACTTC. Encoded protein: CASSDLGSGLAKNIQYF. The gene calls are TRBV28 and TRBJ2-4, with TRBD2 matching 7 bases. J was trimmed by 0 bases and V by 6 bases; bases with no gene match: 11. The CDR3 is 17 residues long. CDR1 is MDHEN, CDR2 SYDVKM, per germline.

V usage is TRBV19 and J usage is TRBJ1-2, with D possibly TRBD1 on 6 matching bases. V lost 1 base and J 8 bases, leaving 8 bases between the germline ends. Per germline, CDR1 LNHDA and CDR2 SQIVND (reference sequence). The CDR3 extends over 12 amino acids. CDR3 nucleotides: TGTGCCAGTAGTATAGCAGGGGTCGGCTACACCTTC. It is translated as CASSIAGVGYTF.

The CDR3 nucleotides are TGTGCCAGCAGCATACAGGGTCGGGGGAACACTGAAGCTTTCTTT. The encoded protein is CASSIQGRGNTEAFF. The rearrangement joins TRBV7-2 to TRBJ1-1; tentatively, D is TRBD1 (6 bases). Germline-derived CDR1 and CDR2 are SGHTA and FQGNSA. This CDR3 is built from 15 residues. The ends were cut back, 5 bases at V and 1 base at J, with 14 bases in the middle.

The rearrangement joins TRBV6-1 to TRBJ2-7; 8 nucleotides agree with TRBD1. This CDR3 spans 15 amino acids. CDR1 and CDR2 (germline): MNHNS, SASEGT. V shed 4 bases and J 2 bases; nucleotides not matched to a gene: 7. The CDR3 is CASSAGPGQAYEQYF. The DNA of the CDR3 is TGTGCCAGCAGTGCAGGACCGGGACAGGCCTACGAGCAGTACTTC.

CDR3 residues: CASSTRGTGYETQYF. The CDR3 bases are TGTGCCAGCAGCACCCGCGGGACAGGGTATGAGACCCAGTACTTC. This rearrangement joins TRBV7-6 to TRBJ2-5; TRBD1 aligns across 9 bases. Germline trimming cut 5 bases from V and 5 bases from J; bases unmatched to any gene: 9. The germline V gene encodes CDR1 SGHVS and CDR2 FNYEAQ. This CDR3 region has 15 residues.